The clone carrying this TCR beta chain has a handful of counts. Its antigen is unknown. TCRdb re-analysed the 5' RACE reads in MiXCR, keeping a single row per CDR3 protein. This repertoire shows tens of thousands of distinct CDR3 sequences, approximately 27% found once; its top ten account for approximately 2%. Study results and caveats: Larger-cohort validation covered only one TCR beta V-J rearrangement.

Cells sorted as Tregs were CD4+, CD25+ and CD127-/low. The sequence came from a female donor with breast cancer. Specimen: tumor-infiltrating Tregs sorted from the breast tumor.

This CDR3 is CASSRRSRGLRGNNQPQHF. CDR3 coding DNA: TGTGCCAGCAGCCGCCGATCGAGGGGCCTCCGGGGGAACAATCAGCCCCAGCATTTT. The chain combines TRBV12-3 or TRBV12-4 with TRBJ1-5, with D perhaps matching TRBD1 (5 bases). The CDR3 sequence is 19 residues long. The germline V and J ends were trimmed by 6 bases and 3 bases, with 27 bases remaining between them.